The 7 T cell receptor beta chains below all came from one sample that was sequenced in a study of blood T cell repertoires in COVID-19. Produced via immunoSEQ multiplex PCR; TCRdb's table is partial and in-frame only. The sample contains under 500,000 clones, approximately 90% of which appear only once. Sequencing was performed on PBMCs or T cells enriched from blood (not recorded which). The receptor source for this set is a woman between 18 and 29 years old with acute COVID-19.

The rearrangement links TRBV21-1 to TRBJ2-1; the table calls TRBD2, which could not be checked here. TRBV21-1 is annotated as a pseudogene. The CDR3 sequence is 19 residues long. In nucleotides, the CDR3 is TGTGCCAGGGGTCTTGGCAGGGCAATAGCGGCAAGCTCCTACAATGAGCAGTTCTTC. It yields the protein CARGLGRAIAASSYNEQFF.

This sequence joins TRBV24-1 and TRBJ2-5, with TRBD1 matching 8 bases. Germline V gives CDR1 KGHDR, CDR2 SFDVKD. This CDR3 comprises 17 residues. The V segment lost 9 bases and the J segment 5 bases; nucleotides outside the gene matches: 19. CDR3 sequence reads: CATVRGLIRRLRETQYF. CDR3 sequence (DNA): TGTGCCACCGTCAGGGGGCTTATCCGCCGTTTGCGTGAGACCCAGTACTTC.

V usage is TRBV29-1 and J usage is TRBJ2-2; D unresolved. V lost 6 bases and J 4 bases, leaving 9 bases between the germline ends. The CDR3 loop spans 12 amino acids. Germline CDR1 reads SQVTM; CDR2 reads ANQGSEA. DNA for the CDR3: TGCAGCGTAAACTCGGGCACCGGGGAGCTGTTTTTT. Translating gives CSVNSGTGELFF.

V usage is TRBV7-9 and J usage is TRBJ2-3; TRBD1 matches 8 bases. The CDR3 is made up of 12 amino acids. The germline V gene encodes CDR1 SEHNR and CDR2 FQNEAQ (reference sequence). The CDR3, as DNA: TGTCTCGGACAGGGTGGGACAGATACGCAGTATTTT. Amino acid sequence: CLGQGGTDTQYF.

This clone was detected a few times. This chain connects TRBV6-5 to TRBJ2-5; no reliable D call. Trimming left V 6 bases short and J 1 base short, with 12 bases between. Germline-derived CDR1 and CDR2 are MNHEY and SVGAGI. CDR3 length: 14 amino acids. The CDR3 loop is CASRRHPIQETQYF. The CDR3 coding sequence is TGTGCCAGCAGGAGACACCCCATCCAAGAGACCCAGTACTTC.

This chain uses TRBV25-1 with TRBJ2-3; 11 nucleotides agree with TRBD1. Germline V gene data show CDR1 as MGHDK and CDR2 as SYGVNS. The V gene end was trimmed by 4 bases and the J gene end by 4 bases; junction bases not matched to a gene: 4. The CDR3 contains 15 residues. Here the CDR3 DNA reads TGTGCCAGCAGTGCAACGGGACAGGGGGCAGATACGCAGTATTTT. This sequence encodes CASSATGQGADTQYF. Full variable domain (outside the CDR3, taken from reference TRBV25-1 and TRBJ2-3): EADIYQTPRYLVIGTGKKITLECSQTMGHDKMYWYQQDPGMELHLIHYSYGVNSTEKGDLSSESTVSRIRTEHFPLTLESARPSHTSQYLCASSATGQGADTQYFGPGTRLTVL.

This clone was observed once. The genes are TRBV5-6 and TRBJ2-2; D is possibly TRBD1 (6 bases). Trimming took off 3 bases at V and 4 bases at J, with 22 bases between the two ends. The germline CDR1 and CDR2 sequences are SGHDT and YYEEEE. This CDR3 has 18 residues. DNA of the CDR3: TGTGCCAGCAGCTCCTGGACAGTAATCCCCGGTAGCACCGGGGAGCTGTTTTTT. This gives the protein CASSSWTVIPGSTGELFF.